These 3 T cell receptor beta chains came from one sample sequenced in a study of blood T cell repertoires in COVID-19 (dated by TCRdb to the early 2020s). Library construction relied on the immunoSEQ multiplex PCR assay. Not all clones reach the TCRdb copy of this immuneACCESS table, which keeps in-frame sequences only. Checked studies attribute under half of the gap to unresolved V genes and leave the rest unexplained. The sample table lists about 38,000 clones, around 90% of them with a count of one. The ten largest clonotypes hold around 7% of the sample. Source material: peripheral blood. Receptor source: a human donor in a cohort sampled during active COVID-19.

For the CDR3, the DNA is TGTGCCAGCAGCCGGGTTGATGAAAAACTGTTTTTT. Amino acids: CASSRVDEKLFF. The J gene is TRBJ1-4, the V gene TRBV28; D is uncertain. V was cut by 6 bases and J by 6 bases, with 8 bases left in between. The CDR3 length is 12 residues. CDR1 is MDHEN and CDR2 is SYDVKM in the germline V gene.

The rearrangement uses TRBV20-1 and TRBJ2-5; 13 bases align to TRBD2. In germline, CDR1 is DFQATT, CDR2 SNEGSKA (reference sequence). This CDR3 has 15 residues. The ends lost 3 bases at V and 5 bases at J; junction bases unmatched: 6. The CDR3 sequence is CSASVTSGRAETQYF. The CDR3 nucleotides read TGCAGTGCTAGTGTTACTAGCGGGAGGGCCGAGACCCAGTACTTC.

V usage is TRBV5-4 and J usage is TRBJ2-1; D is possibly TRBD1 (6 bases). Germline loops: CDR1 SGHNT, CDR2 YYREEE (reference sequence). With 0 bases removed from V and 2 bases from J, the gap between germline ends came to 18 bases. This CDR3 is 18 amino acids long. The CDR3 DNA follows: TGTGCCAGCAGCTTGGGGAAATGGCAGGGGAAGACCTACAATGAGCAGTTCTTC. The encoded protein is CASSLGKWQGKTYNEQFF.